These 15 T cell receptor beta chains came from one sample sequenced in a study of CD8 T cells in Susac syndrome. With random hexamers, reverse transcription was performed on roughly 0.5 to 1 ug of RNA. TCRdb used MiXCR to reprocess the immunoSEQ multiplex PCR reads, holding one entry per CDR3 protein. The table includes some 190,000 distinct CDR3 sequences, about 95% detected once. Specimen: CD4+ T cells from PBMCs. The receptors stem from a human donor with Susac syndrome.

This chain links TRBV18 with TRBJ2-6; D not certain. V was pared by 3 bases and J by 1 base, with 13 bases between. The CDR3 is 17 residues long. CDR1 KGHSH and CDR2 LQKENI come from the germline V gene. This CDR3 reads CASSPRITSSGANVLTF. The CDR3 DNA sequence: TGTGCCAGCTCACCTAGGATTACCTCTTCTGGGGCCAACGTCCTGACTTTC.

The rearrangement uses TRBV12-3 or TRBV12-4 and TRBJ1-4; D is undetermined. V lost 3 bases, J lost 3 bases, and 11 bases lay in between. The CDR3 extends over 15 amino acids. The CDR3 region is CASSFAGGSNEKLFF. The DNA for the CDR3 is TGTGCCAGCAGTTTTGCCGGAGGGTCTAATGAAAAACTGTTTTTT.

The CDR3 is CSAREGQGKYEQYF. DNA for the CDR3: TGCAGTGCTAGAGAAGGGCAGGGGAAGTACGAGCAGTACTTC. This rearrangement joins TRBV20-1 to TRBJ2-7; possible D gene TRBD1, 6 bases. The CDR3 spans 14 residues. Trimming cost V 0 bases and J 4 bases, with 13 bases left between them. Germline CDR1 and CDR2: DFQATT and SNEGSKA (reference sequence).

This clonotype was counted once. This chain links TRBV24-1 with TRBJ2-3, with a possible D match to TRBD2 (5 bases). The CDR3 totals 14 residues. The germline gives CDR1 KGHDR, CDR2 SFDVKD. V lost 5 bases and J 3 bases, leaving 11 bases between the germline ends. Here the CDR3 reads CATSVRRGTDTQYF. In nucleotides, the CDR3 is TGTGCCACCAGTGTGCGGCGCGGGACAGATACGCAGTATTTT.

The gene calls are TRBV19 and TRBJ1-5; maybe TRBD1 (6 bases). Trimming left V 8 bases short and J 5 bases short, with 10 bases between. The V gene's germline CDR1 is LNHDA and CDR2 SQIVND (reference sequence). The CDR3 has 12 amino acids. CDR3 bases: TGTGCCAGTCGGGACACTGATCAGCCCCAGCATTTT. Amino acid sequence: CASRDTDQPQHF.

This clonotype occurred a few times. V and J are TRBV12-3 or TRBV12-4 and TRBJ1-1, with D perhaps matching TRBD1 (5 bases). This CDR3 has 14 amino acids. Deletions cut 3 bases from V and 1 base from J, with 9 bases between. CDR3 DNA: TGTGCCAGCAGTTTGGGGGAACCGAACACTGAAGCTTTCTTT. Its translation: CASSLGEPNTEAFF.

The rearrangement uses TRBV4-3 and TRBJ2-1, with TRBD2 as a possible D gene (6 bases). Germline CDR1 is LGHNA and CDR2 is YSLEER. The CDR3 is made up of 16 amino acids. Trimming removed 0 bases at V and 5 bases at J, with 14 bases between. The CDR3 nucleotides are TGCGCCAGCAGCCAAGAAGGGACCCGCGGGAACAATGAGCAGTTCTTC. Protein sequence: CASSQEGTRGNNEQFF.

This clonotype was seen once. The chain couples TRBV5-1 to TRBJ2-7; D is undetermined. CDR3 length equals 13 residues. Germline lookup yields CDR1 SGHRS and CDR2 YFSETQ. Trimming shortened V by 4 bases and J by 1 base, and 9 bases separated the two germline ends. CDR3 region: CASSPGDSYEQYF. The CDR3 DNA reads TGCGCCAGCAGCCCGGGTGATTCCTACGAGCAGTACTTC. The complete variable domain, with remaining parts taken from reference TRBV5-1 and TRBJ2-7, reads KAGVTQTPRYLIKTRGQQVTLSCSPISGHRSVSWYQQTPGQGLQFLFEYFSETQRNKGNFPGRFSGRQFSNSRSEMNVSTLELGDSALYLCASSPGDSYEQYFGPGTRLTVT.

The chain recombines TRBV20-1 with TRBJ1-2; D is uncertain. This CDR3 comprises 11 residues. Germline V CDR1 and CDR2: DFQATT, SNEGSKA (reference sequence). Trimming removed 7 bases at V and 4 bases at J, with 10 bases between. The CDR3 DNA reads TGCAGTGTGGGAAGGTCCTATGGCTACACCTTC. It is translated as CSVGRSYGYTF.

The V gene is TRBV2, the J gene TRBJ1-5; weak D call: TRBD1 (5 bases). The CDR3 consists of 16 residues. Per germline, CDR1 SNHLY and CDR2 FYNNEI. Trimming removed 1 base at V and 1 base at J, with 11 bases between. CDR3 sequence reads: CASSEGGRRSNQPQHF. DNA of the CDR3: TGTGCCAGCAGTGAAGGGGGACGGAGGAGCAATCAGCCCCAGCATTTT.

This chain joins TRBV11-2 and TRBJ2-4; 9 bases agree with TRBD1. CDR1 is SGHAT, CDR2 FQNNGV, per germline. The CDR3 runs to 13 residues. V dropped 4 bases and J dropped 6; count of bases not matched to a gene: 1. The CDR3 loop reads CASSSDRGNIQYF. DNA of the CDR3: TGTGCCAGCAGCTCGGACAGGGGAAACATTCAGTACTTC.

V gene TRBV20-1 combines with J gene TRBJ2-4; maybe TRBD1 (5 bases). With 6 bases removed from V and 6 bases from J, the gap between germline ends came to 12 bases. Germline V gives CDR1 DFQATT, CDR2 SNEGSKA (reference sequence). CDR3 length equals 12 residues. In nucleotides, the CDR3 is TGCAGTGCCGCTGACAGAACAAACATTCAGTACTTC. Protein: CSAADRTNIQYF.

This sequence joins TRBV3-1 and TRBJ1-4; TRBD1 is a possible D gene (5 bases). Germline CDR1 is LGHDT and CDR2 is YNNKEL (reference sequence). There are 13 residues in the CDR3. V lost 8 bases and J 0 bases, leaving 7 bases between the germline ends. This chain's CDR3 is CASGGTTNEKLFF. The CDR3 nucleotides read TGTGCCAGCGGGGGTACAACTAATGAAAAACTGTTTTTT. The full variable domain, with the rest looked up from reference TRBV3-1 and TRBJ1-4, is DTAVSQTPKYLVTQMGNDKSIKCEQNLGHDTMYWYKQDSKKFLKIMFSYNNKELIINETVPNRFSPKSPDKAHLNLHINSLELGDSAVYFCASGGTTNEKLFFGSGTQLSVL.

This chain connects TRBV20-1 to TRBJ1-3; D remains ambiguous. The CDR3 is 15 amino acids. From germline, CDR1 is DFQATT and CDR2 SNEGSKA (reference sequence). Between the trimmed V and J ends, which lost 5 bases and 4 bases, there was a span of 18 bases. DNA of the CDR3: TGCAGTGCTCCCGGTCCCCCCACCACCGGAAACACCATATATTTT. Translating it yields CSAPGPPTTGNTIYF.

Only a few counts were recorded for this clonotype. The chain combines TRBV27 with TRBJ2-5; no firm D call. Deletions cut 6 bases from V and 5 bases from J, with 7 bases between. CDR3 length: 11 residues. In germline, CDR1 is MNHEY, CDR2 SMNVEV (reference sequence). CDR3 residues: CASSSSETQYF. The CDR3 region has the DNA TGTGCCAGCAGCTCCTCGGAGACCCAGTACTTC.